This TCR beta chain was identified during a study of blood T cell repertoires in COVID-19. Overall study: Acute and convalescent COVID-19 specimens originated in the United States, Italy and Spain. The cDNA or gDNA used as material had been derived from T cells, B-cell-depleted T cells, or PBMCs.

Germline CDR1 LGHNT, CDR2 FRNRAP. V was trimmed by 8 bases and J by 0 bases, leaving 10 bases between them. The CDR3 runs 13 residues. Original data processing: It was from reference gene primer amplification that nucleated cell counts were estimated. Only in-frame clones appear in the TCRdb table, and some are missing; sequencing was by immunoSEQ multiplex PCR. D and trimming were read from the DNA, whereas the V and J calls and clone size are those reported in that table. This sample has hundreds of thousands of clones, with around 92% found just once. The cohort comprised adults aged 18 to 89 years residing in approximately 22 US areas.

Sequenced material: PBMCs or T cells enriched from blood (not recorded which). This clonotype originated in a woman younger than 45 who had recovered from COVID-19. The rearrangement links TRBV12-5 to TRBJ1-2; D is undetermined. The CDR3 sequence: CASTPTSNYGYTF. The CDR3 bases are TGTGCTAGTACTCCGACTTCTAACTATGGCTACACCTTC.